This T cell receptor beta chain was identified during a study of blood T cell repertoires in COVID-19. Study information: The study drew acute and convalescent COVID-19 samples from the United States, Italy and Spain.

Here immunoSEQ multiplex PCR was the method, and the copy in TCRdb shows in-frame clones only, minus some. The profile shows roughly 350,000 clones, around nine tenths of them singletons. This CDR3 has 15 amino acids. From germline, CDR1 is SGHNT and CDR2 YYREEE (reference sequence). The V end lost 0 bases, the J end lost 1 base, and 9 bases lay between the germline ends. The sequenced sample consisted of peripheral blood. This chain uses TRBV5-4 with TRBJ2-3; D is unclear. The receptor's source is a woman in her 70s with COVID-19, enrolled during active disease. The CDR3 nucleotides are TGTGCCAGCAGCTTGGCCGTGGGCGGCACAGATACGCAGTATTTT. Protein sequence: CASSLAVGGTDTQYF.